This T cell receptor (beta chain) comes out of a study of T-cell reconstitution after alpha-beta-depleted transplantation in children. This clonotype was counted only a few times. Its specificity is not known. Construction of the TCRbeta library involved unique molecular identifiers. TCRdb reprocessed the PCR reads via MiXCR and lists one record per CDR3 protein. Seen here are roughly 790,000 distinct CDR3 sequences, approximately 15% observed once, and the top ten hold approximately 5%. General study points: In some patients, recipient T cells and intrathymic progenitors surviving conditioning explained high day-60 diversity.

Per the germline V gene, CDR1 is SQVTM and CDR2 is ANQGSEA. The CDR3 spans 18 residues. The J segment lost 3 bases and the V segment lost 1 base, leaving 15 bases of the junction unmatched. Sequencing used PBMCs, mostly from graft donor cells, obtained 360 days after TCRalphabeta/CD19-depleted stem cell transplant. This sequence was found in a male patient younger than 18 who had a stem cell transplant for acute lymphoblastic leukemia, so the T cells may come from the graft donor. This chain connects TRBV29-1 to TRBJ2-3; 8 bases align to TRBD1. The CDR3 here is CSVEGGVDRGFRTDTQYF. The CDR3 DNA reads as TGCAGCGTTGAAGGAGGGGTAGACAGGGGATTTCGGACAGATACGCAGTATTTT.